This T cell receptor (beta chain) was profiled in a study of shared clonotypes between healthy human individuals (dated by TCRdb to 2020 to 2022). Some background on the complete study: The cohort comprised a couple of women and three men aged 18 to 49 years. Between about 0.85 and 10 billion PBMCs per donor were obtained by leukapheresis. The study deeply sequenced blood TCR repertoires of 5 or 6 healthy adults to estimate repertoire size and the extent of clonotype sharing between individuals. For each donor, CD4 naive and CD4 memory were each run on three plates, CD8 naive on two plates, and CD8 memory on one plate. To increase sequencing depth and limit assay-specific biases, TCR repertoire library preparation and sequencing were carried out by different laboratories using diverse techniques.

Overall results and qualifications from the work: Because the study included only a small number of donors, the genetic and exposure-history diversity represented was limited. Sampling was limited to blood, and TCR repertoires in tissue likely differ from TCR repertoires in blood. Naive subsets generally had larger estimated clonotype richness than memory subsets. Based on pairwise subsampling, the degree of clonotype sharing among donors was expected to be affected by sequencing depth. Rarefaction of sorted-subset datasets indicated incomplete sequencing despite the large sequencing depth. Compared with non-shared clonotypes, the clonotypes found in all four sorted-subset donors had higher generation probabilities. When four donors were compared, the shared fraction of clonotypes was about 5% for naive CD4, 3.5% for naive CD8, 2.3% for memory CD4, and less than 0.5% for memory CD8.

Using the deep immunoSEQ assay, TCR CDR3 regions were amplified from genomic DNA by multiplex PCR. Genomic DNA extracted from each cell subset was distributed evenly over all wells of several immunoSEQ 96-well plates, and each plate served as one replicate. Each replicate PCR for sorted subsets received around 200 ng genomic DNA, equal to around 32,000 T cell genomes. Purified libraries were quantified with a Qubit 3.0 fluorometer, sized on a Bioanalyzer 2100, and re-quantified with the KAPA Library Quantification kit. A separate single-read 150-cycle Illumina NextSeq 550 flow cell was used to sequence each immunoSEQ 96-well plate. Per the original workflow: The immunoSEQ output contained only junctional sequences without quality scores, so filtering could not match that applied to full-length reads. To assign V/J genes and CDR3, sequences were annotated against IMGT germline references using PyIR, a Python wrapper for IgBLAST v1.9. Reads were removed for weak V/J assignments (E-value above 1e-6), missing CDR3, stop codons, out-of-frame junctions, or ambiguous translated residues. V3J clonotypes were defined by identical inferred V gene, J gene, and CDR3 amino acid sequence. To compute the percentage overlap between repertoires, the number of shared unique clonotypes was divided by the size of the smaller repertoire. RTK rarefaction, the Chao1 estimator, and Recon v2.1 estimates of unobserved clonotypes were used to assess repertoire richness. For all TCRbeta clonotypes obtained by the gDNA method from four donors, generation probabilities were computed with OLGA. Here the immuneACCESS table is served through TCRdb, limited to in-frame sequences with V and J called. Missing clones are a known gap in these copies; in checked studies unresolved V genes cover under half, and the rest lacks a known reason. V, J and clone size reflect that table, while D and trimming were determined from the DNA. Present in this sample are fewer than 1 million clones, around 96% of which were seen just once. Jointly, the top ten make up about 0.22% of the sample.

To note about this clone: Its cognate antigen has yet to be identified. Base qualities are missing; no much larger clone stands one base away.

CD8 naive samples consisted of CD45RO-negative cells that were positively selected for CCR7, yielding a CD45RA+CCR7+ population without TemRA cells. The donors were healthy, HIV-negative adults who had no recently reported acute infections or vaccinations. Every donor was a Caucasian adult residing in Nashville, Tennessee, USA. Blood was collected by leukapheresis, and PBMCs were isolated by Ficoll-Histopaque density gradient centrifugation and then cryopreserved in liquid nitrogen vapor phase. Analytical flow cytometry was used to check the purity and quantity of each magnetically sorted T cell population. Genomic DNA was isolated from each sorted fraction and quantified by UV absorbance on a Nanodrop 2000c. The sample was naive CD8+ T cells sorted from blood. The label giving this sample's cell subset or site can be read as: CD45RA+CCR7+. The origin of this receptor is a man younger than 40 in good health.

Here the CDR3 is given as CASRDRVDGYTF. The DNA sequence follows: TGTGCCAGCAGGGACAGGGTAGATGGCTACACCTTC. Here the chain combines TRBV9 and TRBJ1-2; 8 middle bases align to TRBD1. CDR1 and CDR2, looked up from the germline V gene, are SGDLS and YYNGEE. Trimming accounts for 5 bases at V and 6 bases at J, while the number of junction bases matched to no gene is 3. Inclusive of the bounding cysteine and phenylalanine, the CDR3 is 12 residues long. Here the CDR3 DNA is all that survives: 36 bases in frame from base 1.